Below, one T cell receptor (beta chain) is given with its context. Its cognate antigen is unknown. The data stem from a study of spatial heterogeneity in lung cancer. Study information: Mean representation of each unique TCR and UMI combination in the raw reads exceeded 8.5 occurrences.

Via MiXCR, TCRdb re-called the 5' RACE reads, giving one row per CDR3 protein. The sample shows around 12,000 distinct CDR3 sequences, 5% to 6% of them seen only once. Stated time point: sample taken at primary tumor resection. Whole RNA obtained from tumor, nontumor lung or frozen PBMC underwent sequencing without sorting. The study's findings and limits: Higher tumor mutation counts went along with higher counts of expanded intratumoral alpha and beta TCRs.

This sequence was found in a female donor with early-stage non-small cell lung cancer. Source: lung tumor tissue, taken at surgery.

CDR3 DNA: TGCAGCGTTGAACTTAATGAAGCTTTCTTT. This translates into CSVELNEAFF. The chain couples TRBV29-1 to TRBJ1-1; D is unresolved. The germline CDR1 and CDR2 sequences are SQVTM and ANQGSEA. The CDR3 has 10 residues. V was clipped by 2 bases and J by 7 bases, with 5 bases between them.